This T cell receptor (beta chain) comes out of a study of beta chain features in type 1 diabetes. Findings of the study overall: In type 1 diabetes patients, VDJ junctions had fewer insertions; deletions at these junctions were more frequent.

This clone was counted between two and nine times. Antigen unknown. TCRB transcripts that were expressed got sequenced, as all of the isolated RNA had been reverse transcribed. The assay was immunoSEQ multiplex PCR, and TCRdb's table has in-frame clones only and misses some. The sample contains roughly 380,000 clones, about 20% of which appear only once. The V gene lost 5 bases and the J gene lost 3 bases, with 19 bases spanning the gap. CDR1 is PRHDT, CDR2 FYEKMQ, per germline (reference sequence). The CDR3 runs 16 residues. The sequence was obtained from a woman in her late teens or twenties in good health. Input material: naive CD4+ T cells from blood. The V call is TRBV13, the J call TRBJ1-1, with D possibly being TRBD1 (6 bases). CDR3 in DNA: TGTGCCAGCAGCGACAATCGGGGGGCGCTTGACACTGAAGCTTTCTTT. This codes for CASSDNRGALDTEAFF. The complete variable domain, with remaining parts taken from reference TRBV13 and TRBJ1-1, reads AAGVIQSPRHLIKEKRETATLKCYPIPRHDTVYWYQQGPGQDPQFLISFYEKMQSDKGSIPDRFSAQQFSDYHSELNMSSLELGDSALYFCASSDNRGALDTEAFFGQGTRLTVV.